Presented here are 29 T cell receptor beta chains from one specimen sequenced in a study of cytomegalovirus exposure and HLA in healthy donors. PCR used 60 Vbeta primers and 13 Jbeta primers. Produced via immunoSEQ multiplex PCR; TCRdb's table is partial and in-frame only. The sample includes 100,000 to 140,000 clones, around 77% seen only once; the top ten take roughly 2.3%. The sequenced material came from PBMCs. These receptor sequences come from a man between 18 and 35 years old in good health and CMV-seronegative.

V and J are TRBV18 and TRBJ2-3; 8 bases agree with TRBD2. The germline V gene encodes CDR1 KGHSH and CDR2 LQKENI. The junction had 10 bases not matched to a gene; V was cut back by 3 bases and J by 2 bases. This CDR3 spans 17 amino acids. The CDR3 protein is CASSPGGERTFTDTQYF. The CDR3 DNA reads as TGTGCCAGCTCACCCGGGGGGGAAAGAACCTTCACAGATACGCAGTATTTT.

This clone was observed a handful of times. The chain uses TRBV4-2 and TRBJ1-2; 11 bases match TRBD1. Germline CDR1 LGHNA, CDR2 YNFKEQ. Unmatched junction bases numbered 7, after V lost 1 base and J lost 3 bases. The CDR3 length is 17 residues. CDR3 nucleotide sequence: TGTGCCAGCAGCCAAGGGAGCGGGACAGGGGGTTACTATGGCTACACCTTC. As protein: CASSQGSGTGGYYGYTF.

The chain joins TRBV7-3 to TRBJ1-4; TRBD1 aligns across 10 bases. The CDR3 is made up of 14 amino acids. The germline gives CDR1 SGHTA, CDR2 FQGTGA. The trim removed 5 bases at V and 8 bases at J, leaving 5 bases unmatched. For the CDR3, the DNA is TGTGCCAGCAGCCCCCCGGGACAGGGGGAAAAACTGTTTTTT. Translated, it gives CASSPPGQGEKLFF.

The CDR3 here is CASSPGSITDTQYF. The CDR3 DNA follows: TGTGCCAGCTCACCCGGGTCCATCACAGATACGCAGTATTTT. The chain carries TRBV18 and TRBJ2-3, with D unresolved. This CDR3 region has 14 residues. The V end was cut by 3 bases, the J end by 2 bases, with 9 bases between. Germline-derived CDR1 and CDR2 are KGHSH and LQKENI.

The chain has TRBV5-6 and TRBJ2-1, with D tentatively TRBD1 (5 bases). Between the trimmed V and J ends, which lost 0 bases and 14 bases, there was a span of 18 bases. The CDR3 extends over 14 amino acids. CDR1 SGHDT and CDR2 YYEEEE come from the germline V gene. The CDR3 DNA reads TGTGCCAGCAGCTTGGCAGGCGGAGTTCAAGGGGAGTTCTTC. This sequence encodes CASSLAGGVQGEFF.

The chain employs TRBV5-1 and TRBJ2-3; the match to TRBD2 covers 7 bases. Germline CDR1 SGHRS, CDR2 YFSETQ. V lost 4 bases, J lost 7 bases, and 18 bases stayed unmatched. The CDR3 is made up of 17 amino acids. CDR3 amino acids: CASSPRAGPGGVNTQYF. The DNA for the CDR3 is TGCGCCAGCAGCCCCCGAGCGGGGCCGGGAGGTGTGAATACGCAGTATTTT.

This clone was counted between two and nine times. The chain employs TRBV4-2 and TRBJ2-3, with D unresolved. The germline V gene encodes CDR1 LGHNA and CDR2 YNFKEQ. The V end lost 0 bases, the J end lost 4 bases, and 20 bases lay between the germline ends. CDR3 length equals 18 residues. The CDR3 nucleotides are TGTGCCAGCAGCCAAGAAAGCGTCGACTCCCAAGGCGCAGATACGCAGTATTTT. Translating gives CASSQESVDSQGADTQYF.

The rearrangement uses TRBV5-4 and TRBJ2-1; possible D gene TRBD2, 6 bases. The germline gives CDR1 SGHNT, CDR2 YYREEE (reference sequence). The V end was cut by 5 bases, the J end by 1 base, with 13 bases between. This CDR3 is built from 15 residues. The CDR3 nucleotides are TGTGCCAGCAGTCCCCCGGGGAGGTCCTACAATGAGCAGTTCTTC. Translating it yields CASSPPGRSYNEQFF. The full variable domain, in which reference TRBV5-4 and TRBJ2-1 provide the parts outside the CDR3, is ETGVTQSPTHLIKTRGQQVTLRCSSQSGHNTVSWYQQALGQGPQFIFQYYREEENGRGNFPPRFSGLQFPNYSSELNVNALELDDSALYLCASSPPGRSYNEQFFGPGTRLTVL.

The V gene is TRBV27, the J gene TRBJ1-4; tentatively, D is TRBD1 (6 bases). This CDR3 is built from 10 residues. Trimming left V 10 bases short and J 13 bases short, with 13 bases between. Germline CDR1 is MNHEY and CDR2 is SMNVEV (reference sequence). The CDR3 DNA reads TGTGCCAAAATAGGGGGAATACTGTTTTTT. It translates to CAKIGGILFF.

The chain has TRBV5-6 and TRBJ2-7, with 9 bases fitting TRBD2. The CDR3 totals 17 residues. V lost 2 bases and J lost 2; bases outside the gene matches: 11. Per the germline V gene, CDR1 is SGHDT and CDR2 is YYEEEE. CDR3 nucleotide sequence: TGTGCCAGCAGCTTCCCGGCGGGCGGGGGGGCTACCTACGAGCAGTACTTC. Protein sequence: CASSFPAGGGATYEQYF.

The rearrangement links TRBV18 to TRBJ1-1; 8 nucleotides agree with TRBD1. V lost 3 bases and J lost 5; bases outside the gene matches: 5. The CDR3 has 14 residues. CDR1 KGHSH and CDR2 LQKENI come from the germline V gene. The CDR3, as DNA: TGTGCCAGCTCACCCTCCGGGACAGGTACTGAAGCTTTCTTT. Protein product: CASSPSGTGTEAFF.

The chain carries TRBV5-1 and TRBJ1-3; possible D gene TRBD1, 6 bases. Germline V gives CDR1 SGHRS, CDR2 YFSETQ. The CDR3 runs 14 residues. Between the trimmed V and J ends, which lost 2 bases and 3 bases, there was a span of 9 bases. CDR3 residues: CASSLGGDGNTIYF. The DNA of the CDR3 is TGCGCCAGCAGCTTAGGGGGAGATGGAAACACCATATATTTT. Full variable domain (remainder filled in from reference TRBV5-1 and TRBJ1-3): KAGVTQTPRYLIKTRGQQVTLSCSPISGHRSVSWYQQTPGQGLQFLFEYFSETQRNKGNFPGRFSGRQFSNSRSEMNVSTLELGDSALYLCASSLGGDGNTIYFGEGSWLTVV.

The CDR3 DNA reads as TGTGCCAGCAGTCAAGGACTAGCCGTTGAGCAGTTCTTC. It yields the protein CASSQGLAVEQFF. The chain recombines TRBV6-5 with TRBJ2-1; TRBD2 matches at 8 bases. The CDR3 is made up of 13 amino acids. Germline trimming cut 5 bases from V and 9 bases from J; bases unmatched to any gene: 6. Germline CDR1 and CDR2: MNHEY and SVGAGI.

This clone has a single count. The chain uses TRBV9 and TRBJ2-7; D gene ambiguous. Trimming left V 4 bases short and J 4 bases short, with 12 bases between. The CDR3 extends over 13 amino acids. Germline V gives CDR1 SGDLS, CDR2 YYNGEE. The CDR3 loop reads CASSSHGSYEQYF. The CDR3 coding sequence is TGTGCCAGCAGCTCCCACGGGTCGTACGAGCAGTACTTC.

The V and J genes are TRBV5-1 and TRBJ2-6; the D gene is possibly TRBD2 (5 bases). In germline, CDR1 is SGHRS, CDR2 YFSETQ. The CDR3 spans 17 residues. V was pared by 7 bases and J by 0 bases, with 17 bases between. The CDR3: CASLGIGLSSGANVLTF. The CDR3 DNA is TGCGCCAGCCTCGGGATAGGATTAAGCTCTGGGGCCAACGTCCTGACTTTC.

The rearrangement uses TRBV6-5 and TRBJ2-7; 9 nucleotides line up with TRBD1. There are 14 residues in the CDR3. The trim removed 5 bases at V and 6 bases at J, leaving 8 bases unmatched. CDR1 is MNHEY and CDR2 is SVGAGI in the germline V gene. The CDR3 loop is CASSPGTGSGEQYF. CDR3 DNA sequence: TGTGCCAGCAGTCCCGGGACAGGGTCCGGCGAGCAGTACTTC.

The V and J genes are TRBV28 and TRBJ2-7; possibly TRBD2 for D (5 bases). This CDR3 comprises 14 residues. Trimming cost V 3 bases and J 2 bases, with 11 bases left between them. Germline CDR1 is MDHEN and CDR2 is SYDVKM. Here the CDR3 reads CASSFSRVPYEQYF. CDR3 bases: TGTGCCAGCAGTTTTTCGCGGGTCCCCTACGAGCAGTACTTC.

V usage is TRBV9 and J usage is TRBJ1-5, with D possibly matching TRBD1 (6 bases). This CDR3 is built from 15 residues. V was cut by 2 bases and J by 0 bases, with 9 bases left in between. Germline CDR1 is SGDLS and CDR2 is YYNGEE. CDR3 protein: CASSVTGYSNQPQHF. The CDR3 nucleotides read TGTGCCAGCAGCGTTACAGGGTATAGCAATCAGCCCCAGCATTTT. Full variable domain (missing parts from reference TRBV9 and TRBJ1-5): DSGVTQTPKHLITATGQRVTLRCSPRSGDLSVYWYQQSLDQGLQFLIQYYNGEERAKGNILERFSAQQFPDLHSELNLSSLELGDSALYFCASSVTGYSNQPQHFGDGTRLSIL.

The rearrangement joins TRBV18 to TRBJ2-1, with 7 positions matching TRBD1. Looked up from germline, CDR1 is KGHSH and CDR2 is LQKENI. The V gene end was trimmed by 3 bases and the J gene end by 14 bases; junction bases not matched to a gene: 4. This CDR3 is 11 amino acids long. The CDR3 DNA reads TGTGCCAGCTCACCCGACAGGGTAGAGTTCTTC. Translation: CASSPDRVEFF.

This clone appeared a single time. The rearrangement joins TRBV5-1 to TRBJ2-7; D ambiguous. With 5 bases removed from V and 2 bases from J, the gap between germline ends came to 8 bases. The germline V gene encodes CDR1 SGHRS and CDR2 YFSETQ. The CDR3 covers 12 residues. The CDR3 spells CASRGNTYEQYF. CDR3 nucleotide sequence: TGCGCCAGCAGGGGCAATACCTACGAGCAGTACTTC.

The rearrangement uses TRBV27 and TRBJ2-7, with 7 bases lining up with TRBD1. This CDR3 spans 14 amino acids. The germline gives CDR1 MNHEY, CDR2 SMNVEV (reference sequence). After removal of 6 bases from V and 1 base from J, the junction contained 6 bases not matched to a gene. CDR3 in DNA: TGTGCCAGCAGGCCCGGGACAGTATCCTACGAGCAGTACTTC. This translates into CASRPGTVSYEQYF.

The chain is built from TRBV6-6 and TRBJ1-4; perhaps TRBD1 as D (6 bases). Germline V gene data show CDR1 as MNHNY and CDR2 as SVGAGI (reference sequence). CDR3 length: 15 residues. With 5 bases removed from V and 7 bases from J, the gap between germline ends came to 17 bases. CDR3 coding DNA: TGTGCCAGCAGTCGAAAGGGGGGAGGGACTGAAAAACTGTTTTTT. This gives the protein CASSRKGGGTEKLFF.

V is TRBV7-2 and J is TRBJ2-3, with D possibly TRBD1 on 5 matching bases. CDR1 and CDR2 (germline): SGHTA, FQGNSA. The CDR3 length is 14 residues. The V end lost 2 bases, the J end lost 4 bases, and 10 bases lay between the germline ends. The chain's CDR3 is CASSLLGAADTQYF. In nucleotides, the CDR3 is TGTGCCAGCAGCTTACTAGGGGCGGCAGATACGCAGTATTTT.

The chain links TRBV19 to TRBJ1-1; no clear D. V lost 9 bases and J lost 2, with 16 bases in between. CDR1 LNHDA and CDR2 SQIVND come from the germline V gene (reference sequence). The CDR3 is made up of 14 amino acids. The CDR3 sequence is CASQIRGGNTEAFF. As DNA, the CDR3 is TGTGCCAGCCAAATTAGAGGCGGCAACACTGAAGCTTTCTTT.

V usage is TRBV6-5 and J usage is TRBJ1-3, with unresolved D. The germline V gene has CDR1 MNHEY and CDR2 SVGAGI. The V gene lost 2 bases and the J gene lost 6 bases, with 14 bases spanning the gap. The CDR3 extends over 15 amino acids. CDR3 in DNA: TGTGCCAGCAGTTACGGGCCGACGCGATTAAACACCATATATTTT. This translates into CASSYGPTRLNTIYF.

This clone was seen a single time. This chain uses TRBV5-1 with TRBJ2-7, with D perhaps TRBD1 (5 bases). Germline V gene data show CDR1 as SGHRS and CDR2 as YFSETQ. This CDR3 has 14 amino acids. The germline V and J ends were trimmed by 4 bases and 4 bases, with 15 bases remaining between them. The CDR3 bases are TGCGCCAGCAGCAGCGCCCAGGGTTGGTACGAGCAGTACTTC. Protein product: CASSSAQGWYEQYF.

The gene calls are TRBV10-3 and TRBJ2-7; 8 bases line up with TRBD1. The CDR3 has 13 amino acids. CDR1 ENHRY and CDR2 SYGVKD come from the germline V gene. V gave up 4 bases and J gave up 3 bases; unmatched junction bases: 2. CDR3 bases: TGTGCCATCAGTGCTACAGGGGGCTACGAGCAGTACTTC. Translated: CAISATGGYEQYF.

This chain joins TRBV7-2 and TRBJ2-1, with a tentative D call TRBD1 (5 bases). Trimming removed 5 bases from V and 5 bases from J, with 10 bases in between. Germline assignment: CDR1 SGHTA and CDR2 FQGNSA. The CDR3 runs to 13 residues. The CDR3 DNA reads TGTGCCAGCAGCCCCCCAGGGAACAATGAGCAGTTCTTC. It translates to CASSPPGNNEQFF.

The chain combines TRBV6-5 with TRBJ1-6; D perhaps matches TRBD1 (6 bases). The V gene lost 6 bases and the J gene lost 4 bases, with 7 bases spanning the gap. The germline V gene encodes CDR1 MNHEY and CDR2 SVGAGI. The CDR3 is made up of 13 amino acids. In DNA form, the CDR3 reads TGTGCCAGCAGCCAGGGGTATAATTCACCCCTCCACTTT. Translating gives CASSQGYNSPLHF.